A selection of T cell receptor beta chains follows, all from one sample in a study of regulatory T cells in long-lasting Graves disease. Via MiXCR, TCRdb re-called the multiplex PCR reads, giving one row per CDR3 protein. The repertoire holds around 450,000 distinct CDR3 sequences, with 20% to 25% as singletons. The sample was peripheral blood mononuclear cells (PBMCs), taken when the disease was refractory, from a patient treated with antithyroid drugs. Receptors were obtained from a female donor with Graves disease. The CDR3 runs from the conserved cysteine through the conserved F or W. A D gene is named only where the DNA matches it firmly. A clone size is listed for some rows: how often the clone was seen (once, few, many), or a class if it is expanded.

v_call: TRBV27; j_call: TRBJ1-2; clone_size: many; d_call: .; cdr3_aa: CASSLSSLNGYTF; cdr3_nt: TGTGCCAGCAGTTTGTCGTCCCTCAATGGCTACACCTTC
v_call: TRBV7-2; j_call: TRBJ2-7; clone_size: .; d_call: .; cdr3_aa: CASSRGMTDFYEQYF; cdr3_nt: TGTGCCAGCAGTCGCGGGATGACGGATTTCTACGAGCAGTACTTC
v_call: TRBV12-3/TRBV12-4; j_call: TRBJ1-4; clone_size: many; d_call: .; cdr3_aa: CASSNEKLFF; cdr3_nt: TGTGCCAGCAGTAATGAAAAACTGTTTTTT
v_call: TRBV19; j_call: TRBJ1-5; clone_size: .; d_call: .; cdr3_aa: CASSMGLQPQHF; cdr3_nt: TGTGCCAGTAGTATGGGTTTGCAGCCCCAGCATTTT
v_call: TRBV27; j_call: TRBJ2-3; clone_size: .; d_call: .; cdr3_aa: CASSIVAPSGTDTQYF; cdr3_nt: TGTGCCAGCAGCATTGTCGCACCCTCTGGCACAGATACGCAGTATTTT
v_call: TRBV28; j_call: TRBJ2-1; clone_size: few; d_call: TRBD2; cdr3_aa: CASSPGTRESNSYNEQFF; cdr3_nt: TGTGCCAGCAGTCCCGGAACGCGGGAGTCAAACTCCTACAATGAGCAGTTCTTC
v_call: TRBV19; j_call: TRBJ2-7; clone_size: many; d_call: .; cdr3_aa: CASSIAQGEEQYF; cdr3_nt: TGTGCCAGTAGTATCGCTCAGGGTGAGGAGCAGTACTTC
v_call: TRBV7-2; j_call: TRBJ1-2; clone_size: few; d_call: TRBD1; cdr3_aa: CASSTGTAFYGYTF; cdr3_nt: TGTGCCAGCAGCACTGGGACAGCTTTCTATGGCTACACCTTC
v_call: TRBV7-9; j_call: TRBJ1-2; clone_size: .; d_call: .; cdr3_aa: CASGRIGGARGYTF; cdr3_nt: TGTGCCAGCGGACGTATCGGGGGCGCGCGGGGCTACACCTTC
v_call: TRBV3-1; j_call: TRBJ1-1; clone_size: many; d_call: TRBD1; cdr3_aa: CASSHRQGRTEAFF; cdr3_nt: TGTGCCAGCAGCCACAGACAGGGGCGGACTGAAGCTTTCTTT
v_call: TRBV28; j_call: TRBJ2-7; clone_size: many; d_call: TRBD1; cdr3_aa: CASSFIQGVEQYF; cdr3_nt: TGTGCCAGCAGTTTCATACAGGGGGTCGAGCAGTACTTC
v_call: TRBV6-1; j_call: TRBJ2-7; clone_size: few; d_call: .; cdr3_aa: CASSGDLGHYEQYF; cdr3_nt: TGTGCCAGCAGCGGGGACCTGGGTCATTACGAGCAGTACTTC
v_call: TRBV6-5; j_call: TRBJ2-5; clone_size: many; d_call: TRBD1; cdr3_aa: CASSYLGQGNQETQYF; cdr3_nt: TGTGCCAGCAGTTATCTGGGACAGGGGAACCAAGAGACCCAGTACTTC
v_call: TRBV20-1; j_call: TRBJ1-4; clone_size: many; d_call: .; cdr3_aa: CSASGFPGNEKLFF; cdr3_nt: TGCAGTGCTAGCGGGTTTCCGGGTAATGAAAAACTGTTTTTT
v_call: TRBV3-1; j_call: TRBJ2-3; clone_size: .; d_call: TRBD2; cdr3_aa: CASSTGLGDTQYF; cdr3_nt: TGTGCCAGCAGCACGGGACTAGGAGATACGCAGTATTTT
v_call: TRBV30; j_call: TRBJ1-2; clone_size: many; d_call: .; cdr3_aa: CAWSVQVGGGYTF; cdr3_nt: TGTGCCTGGAGTGTACAGGTGGGCGGAGGCTACACCTTC
v_call: TRBV25-1; j_call: TRBJ2-5; clone_size: few; d_call: TRBD1; cdr3_aa: CASSELGQVYQETQYF; cdr3_nt: TGTGCCAGCAGTGAACTGGGACAGGTTTACCAAGAGACCCAGTACTTC
v_call: TRBV3-1; j_call: TRBJ2-3; clone_size: once; d_call: .; cdr3_aa: CASSPLGAGADTQYF; cdr3_nt: TGTGCCAGCAGTCCCCTCGGGGCAGGCGCAGATACGCAGTATTTT
v_call: TRBV28; j_call: TRBJ2-1; clone_size: few; d_call: .; cdr3_aa: CASSLRTEGNEQFF; cdr3_nt: TGTGCCAGCAGTTTGAGGACGGAGGGAAATGAGCAGTTCTTC
v_call: TRBV6-5; j_call: TRBJ2-7; clone_size: many; d_call: TRBD2; cdr3_aa: CASSYGGRSYEQYF; cdr3_nt: TGTGCCAGCAGTTATGGCGGGAGGTCCTACGAGCAGTACTTC
v_call: TRBV3-1; j_call: TRBJ1-3; clone_size: .; d_call: TRBD1; cdr3_aa: CASSPNRGQGGTIYF; cdr3_nt: TGTGCCAGCAGCCCAAACAGGGGGCAGGGAGGCACCATATATTTT
v_call: TRBV6-1; j_call: TRBJ1-2; clone_size: .; d_call: TRBD1; cdr3_aa: CASRRGDRDNYGYTF; cdr3_nt: TGTGCCAGCAGGCGGGGGGACAGGGATAACTATGGCTACACCTTC
v_call: TRBV20-1; j_call: TRBJ2-2; clone_size: many; d_call: TRBD2; cdr3_aa: CSASGLAGGTGELFF; cdr3_nt: TGCAGTGCTAGTGGTCTAGCGGGGGGCACCGGGGAGCTGTTTTTT
v_call: TRBV6-2/TRBV6-3; j_call: TRBJ2-3; clone_size: .; d_call: TRBD2; cdr3_aa: CASSYGASGTDTQYF; cdr3_nt: TGTGCCAGCAGTTACGGGGCTAGCGGGACAGATACGCAGTATTTT
v_call: TRBV3-1; j_call: TRBJ1-4; clone_size: few; d_call: .; cdr3_aa: CASSQLGVNEKLFF; cdr3_nt: TGTGCCAGCAGCCAACTAGGGGTCAATGAAAAACTGTTTTTT
v_call: TRBV11-2; j_call: TRBJ1-1; clone_size: many; d_call: .; cdr3_aa: CASSFSRLLGEGKNTEAFF; cdr3_nt: TGTGCCAGCAGCTTCTCCAGGCTCCTGGGTGAAGGAAAGAACACTGAAGCTTTCTTT
v_call: TRBV30; j_call: TRBJ1-1; clone_size: many; d_call: TRBD1; cdr3_aa: CAWEARGLEAFF; cdr3_nt: TGTGCCTGGGAGGCGAGGGGGCTCGAAGCTTTCTTT
v_call: TRBV20-1; j_call: TRBJ2-1; clone_size: .; d_call: TRBD2; cdr3_aa: CSAATSGSFDEQFF; cdr3_nt: TGCAGTGCTGCCACTAGCGGGAGTTTCGATGAGCAGTTCTTC
v_call: TRBV6-5; j_call: TRBJ1-2; clone_size: .; d_call: .; cdr3_aa: CASSYSRQTSHHGYTF; cdr3_nt: TGTGCCAGCAGTTACTCGCGACAGACAAGCCACCATGGCTACACCTTC
v_call: TRBV6-2/TRBV6-3; j_call: TRBJ2-7; clone_size: .; d_call: TRBD2; cdr3_aa: CASSSLLAGVGSYEQYF; cdr3_nt: TGTGCCAGCAGTTCTCTTCTAGCGGGAGTCGGTAGCTACGAGCAGTACTTC